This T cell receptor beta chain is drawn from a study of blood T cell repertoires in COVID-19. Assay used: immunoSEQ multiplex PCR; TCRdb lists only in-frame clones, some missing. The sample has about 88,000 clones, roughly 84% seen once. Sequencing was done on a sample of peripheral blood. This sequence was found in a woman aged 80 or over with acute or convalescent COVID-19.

As DNA, the CDR3 is TGTGCCAGCAGCTTAGGAGGGGGGAACACTGAAGCTTTCTTT. Amino acids: CASSLGGGNTEAFF. This rearrangement joins TRBV7-9 to TRBJ1-1; perhaps TRBD1 as D (6 bases). Per the germline V gene, CDR1 is SEHNR and CDR2 is FQNEAQ (reference sequence). Trimming took off 1 base at V and 1 base at J, with 7 bases between the two ends. The CDR3 runs 14 residues.